Listed here is a single TCR beta chain. The data were obtained in a study of blood T cell repertoires in COVID-19. Across the whole study: COVID-19 samples collected from the United States, Italy and Spain covered acute and convalescent phases.

Germline V gene lookup returns CDR1 SGHNT and CDR2 YYREEE (reference sequence). The V end lost 2 bases, the J end lost 8 bases, and 16 bases lay between the germline ends. The CDR3 covers 14 residues. Under the authors' procedure: Reference gene primer amplification yielded estimated nucleated cell counts. Some clones are missing from TCRdb's copy, which holds only in-frame ones; the method was immunoSEQ multiplex PCR. The DNA was the basis for D and trimming; V, J and clone size are from that table. This table has 150,000 to 200,000 clones, approximately 92% appearing once. Sequenced material: peripheral blood. The V gene is TRBV5-4, the J gene TRBJ1-2; D might be TRBD1 (5 bases). The receptor comes from a man in his thirties or forties with COVID-19, enrolled during active disease. CDR3 bases: TGTGCCAGCAGCTTAGGCAGGGCGACGGAAGGCTACACCTTC. This codes for CASSLGRATEGYTF.